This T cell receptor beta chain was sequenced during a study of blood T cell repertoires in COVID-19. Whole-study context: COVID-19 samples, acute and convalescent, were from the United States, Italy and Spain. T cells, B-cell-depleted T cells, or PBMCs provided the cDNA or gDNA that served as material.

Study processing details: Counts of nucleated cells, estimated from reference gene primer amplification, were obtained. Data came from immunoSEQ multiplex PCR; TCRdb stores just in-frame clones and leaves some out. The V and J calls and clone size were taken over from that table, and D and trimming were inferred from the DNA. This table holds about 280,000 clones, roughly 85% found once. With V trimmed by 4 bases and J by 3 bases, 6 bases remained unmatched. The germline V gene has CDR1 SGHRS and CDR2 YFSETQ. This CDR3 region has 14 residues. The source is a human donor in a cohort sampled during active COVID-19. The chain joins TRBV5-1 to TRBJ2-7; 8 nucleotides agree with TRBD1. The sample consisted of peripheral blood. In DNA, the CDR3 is TGCGCCAGCAGCACCGGGACAGGCAGCTACGAGCAGTACTTC. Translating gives CASSTGTGSYEQYF.